This T cell receptor beta chain was recovered during a study of CD8+CD57+ T cells in acquired aplastic anemia. About the study: Average DNA yield from sorted CD4+ and CD8+ cells was around 3.2 ug. Study-wide results and limits: Overlap between patients and controls comprised roughly 28 CD8+ CDR3 sequences.

Sequencing was done on patients that had shown CD8+CD57+ cell expansion by flow cytometry. The CDR3 length is 12 residues. Trimming pared 8 bases from V and 9 bases from J, leaving 11 bases between. Germline CDR1 and CDR2: MNHEY and SMNVEV (reference sequence). This clonotype was observed a few times. Its antigen remains unknown. Using genomic DNA as the template, TCR beta VDJ and CDR3 profiling was carried out. In TCRdb, the reads were re-called with MiXCR into one record per CDR3 protein. The repertoire holds 400,000 to 600,000 distinct CDR3 sequences, around a third seen once, with about 0.8% in the top ten.

The sequencing input was sorted CD4+, CD8+, or CD8+CD57+ T cells (not recorded which) from PBMCs. The rearrangement joins TRBV27 to TRBJ1-6; D not certain. The clonotype was recovered from a human donor with aplastic anemia. The CDR3 here is CASGLLGSPLHF. The CDR3 DNA is TGTGCCAGCGGGCTTTTGGGTTCACCCCTCCACTTT.